What follows are 27 T cell receptor beta chains derived from one specimen sequenced in a study of shared clonotypes between healthy human individuals. Assay: immunoSEQ multiplex PCR; the TCRdb copy retains only in-frame clones and omits some. The top ten clones hold 0.1% to 0.15% of a sample with some 2.1 million clones, 95% of them seen once. Sequencing was done on a sample of naive CD4+ T cells sorted from blood. The subset denotes: CD45RA+ positively selected. The receptors stem from a young man in good health.

The chain couples TRBV11-2 to TRBJ1-2; 10 bases map to TRBD1. With 4 bases clipped from V and 7 bases from J, the junction kept 15 bases outside the gene matches. The CDR3 sequence is 17 residues long. Germline V gene lookup returns CDR1 SGHAT and CDR2 FQNNGV. DNA of the CDR3: TGTGCCAGCAGCTCACTGCGGGACAGGGGACAAGGGGGTGGCTACACCTTC. It specifies CASSSLRDRGQGGGYTF.

V is TRBV10-1 and J is TRBJ2-7, with D uncertain. Germline values: CDR1 WNHNN, CDR2 SYGVQD (reference sequence). The CDR3 is 11 amino acids. V dropped 5 bases and J dropped 4 bases, with 6 bases sitting between them. CDR3 loop: CASSKGYEQYF. CDR3 in DNA: TGCGCCAGCAGTAAGGGTTACGAGCAGTACTTC.

The CDR3 here is CASSYGPGQVKNEQFF. The DNA of the CDR3 is TGTGCCAGCAGTTATGGCCCGGGACAGGTAAAAAATGAGCAGTTCTTC. The chain employs TRBV28 and TRBJ2-1; 8 bases fit TRBD1. CDR3 size: 16 residues. V was clipped by 4 bases and J by 7 bases; unmatched bases: 12. Germline CDR1 MDHEN, CDR2 SYDVKM.

The chain joins TRBV7-9 to TRBJ2-5; no definite D call. V lost 2 bases and J lost 1, with 8 bases in between. The CDR3 runs to 14 residues. Germline V gene sequence: CDR1 SEHNR, CDR2 FQNEAQ (reference sequence). The CDR3 nucleotides are TGTGCCAGCAGCTTAACACAGACCCAAGAGACCCAGTACTTC. Residues: CASSLTQTQETQYF.

This chain connects TRBV6-6 to TRBJ2-1; 10 bases align to TRBD2. Germline trimming cut 2 bases from V and 4 bases from J; bases unmatched to any gene: 2. This CDR3 is built from 15 residues. Germline V gives CDR1 MNHNY, CDR2 SVGAGI (reference sequence). DNA for the CDR3: TGTGCCAGCAGTTACAAGCGGGAGGGATACAATGAGCAGTTCTTC. Its protein product is CASSYKREGYNEQFF.

A note on this clone: The same CDR3 is also encoded by other DNA sequences in this sample. The chain is built from TRBV6-5 and TRBJ1-5; D is ambiguous. V gave up 0 bases and J gave up 7 bases, with 10 bases separating them. Germline V lookup: CDR1 MNHEY, CDR2 SVGAGI. This CDR3 is 14 amino acids long. Here the CDR3 DNA reads TGTGCCAGCAGTTACTCGGGGATAGGGCAGCCCCAGCATTTT. Residues: CASSYSGIGQPQHF.

This chain joins TRBV4-1 and TRBJ2-7, with 10 bases matching TRBD2. After removal of 1 base from V and 7 bases from J, the junction contained 10 bases not matched to a gene. The CDR3 length is 16 residues. Germline values: CDR1 MGHRA, CDR2 YSYEKL. DNA of the CDR3: TGCGCCAGCAGCCAAGCTCCTAGCGGGAGTTCAGGAGAGCAGTACTTC. Translation: CASSQAPSGSSGEQYF.

V and J are TRBV15 and TRBJ2-1; 9 bases fit TRBD1. The V gene's germline CDR1 is LNHNV and CDR2 YYDKDF (reference sequence). This CDR3 comprises 16 residues. V dropped 2 bases and J dropped 4; count of bases not matched to a gene: 6. CDR3 region: CATSRSRDRVYNEQFF. The DNA of the CDR3 is TGTGCCACCAGCAGATCCAGGGACAGGGTATACAATGAGCAGTTCTTC.

In the case of this clone: Mismatch with germline at one junction end may stem from a read error. The chain recombines TRBV7-7 with TRBJ2-3; D gene uncertain. The CDR3 runs to 14 residues. The germline gives CDR1 SSHAT, CDR2 FNYEAQ (reference sequence). The CDR3 reads CASSLGPSADTQYF. CDR3 bases: TGTGCTAGCAGCTTAGGCCCTTCGGCAGATACGCAGTATTTT.

The chain joins TRBV7-9 to TRBJ1-1; 7 bases are a match to TRBD1. This CDR3 spans 14 amino acids. V was pared by 5 bases and J by 3 bases, with 6 bases of the junction left unmatched. Germline assignment: CDR1 SEHNR and CDR2 FQNEAQ (reference sequence). Here the CDR3 reads CASSPDRADTEAFF. Here the CDR3 DNA reads TGTGCCAGCAGCCCTGACAGGGCGGACACTGAAGCTTTCTTT.

The chain couples TRBV16 to TRBJ1-4, with TRBD1 matching 10 bases. Looked up from germline, CDR1 is KGHSY and CDR2 is FQNENV. J gave up 8 bases and V 6 bases, and 6 bases lay outside the gene matches. The CDR3 is 14 residues long. DNA for the CDR3: TGTGCCAGCAGTCGAGACAGGGGGCGCGAAAAACTGTTTTTT. Translated, it gives CASSRDRGREKLFF.

This chain uses TRBV10-1 with TRBJ1-6; TRBD1 aligns across 7 bases. Trimming at V came to 6 bases and at J to 4 bases, leaving 3 bases not matched to a gene. Germline V CDR1 and CDR2: WNHNN, SYGVQD (reference sequence). CDR3 length: 14 amino acids. CDR3 sequence reads: CASRAGGYNSPLHF. In DNA form, the CDR3 reads TGCGCCAGCAGAGCAGGGGGATATAATTCACCCCTCCACTTT.

V and J are TRBV19 and TRBJ2-7; perhaps TRBD2 as D (7 bases). Looked up from germline, CDR1 is LNHDA and CDR2 is SQIVND (reference sequence). Trimming took off 7 bases at V and 1 base at J, with 17 bases between the two ends. The CDR3 is made up of 15 amino acids. The CDR3 DNA reads as TGTGCCAGTACGGGGGGCGAGCTTGGGTCCTACGAGCAGTACTTC. Translation gives CASTGGELGSYEQYF.

As for this clone: The same CDR3 also results from other DNA sequences found in this sample. V usage is TRBV18 and J usage is TRBJ1-1; D is unresolved. CDR3 length: 13 amino acids. V lost 3 bases and J 1 base, leaving 6 bases between the germline ends. Germline loops: CDR1 KGHSH, CDR2 LQKENI. The CDR3 protein is CASSPWQNTEAFF. The DNA of the CDR3 is TGTGCCAGCTCACCGTGGCAGAACACTGAAGCTTTCTTT.

V is TRBV25-1 and J is TRBJ2-7; D gene ambiguous. The CDR3 has 15 amino acids. V dropped 1 base and J dropped 2 bases, with 12 bases sitting between them. Germline-derived CDR1 and CDR2 are MGHDK and SYGVNS. The CDR3 loop is CASSESGRPPYEQYF. The CDR3 region has the DNA TGTGCCAGCAGTGAATCGGGCAGGCCTCCCTACGAGCAGTACTTC.

The rearrangement links TRBV2 to TRBJ1-5; 7 bases match TRBD1. Looked up from germline, CDR1 is SNHLY and CDR2 is FYNNEI. The V gene end was trimmed by 11 bases and the J gene end by 3 bases; junction bases not matched to a gene: 10. CDR3 length: 14 residues. The CDR3 here is CASAGTAFNQPQHF. For the CDR3, the DNA is TGTGCCTCCGCCGGGACAGCTTTCAATCAGCCCCAGCATTTT. The full variable domain, completed using reference TRBV2 and TRBJ1-5, is EPEVTQTPSHQVTQMGQEVILRCVPISNHLYFYWYRQILGQKVEFLVSFYNNEISEKSEIFDDQFSVERPDGSNFTLKIRSTKLEDSAMYFCASAGTAFNQPQHFGDGTRLSIL.

The chain employs TRBV6-1 and TRBJ2-5, with 8 bases aligning to TRBD1. Per the germline V gene, CDR1 is MNHNS and CDR2 is SASEGT. The CDR3 is 16 amino acids. V lost 2 bases, J lost 5 bases, and 10 bases stayed unmatched. The DNA of the CDR3 is TGTGCCAGCAGTGAAAGGGGCAGGGGGCCCGAGGAGACCCAGTACTTC. Translation: CASSERGRGPEETQYF.

This clone was recorded only once. V and J are TRBV5-4 and TRBJ2-7; TRBD1 matches 7 bases. Trimming took 1 base from V and 5 from J; bases not matched to a gene: 3. Germline CDR1 reads SGHNT; CDR2 reads YYREEE (reference sequence). The CDR3 contains 13 residues. CDR3 region: CASSLPQGDEQYF. The CDR3 nucleotides read TGTGCCAGCAGCTTGCCCCAGGGGGACGAGCAGTACTTC.

The chain combines TRBV19 with TRBJ1-4, with a tentative D call TRBD1 (5 bases). This CDR3 spans 14 amino acids. Trimming took 5 bases from V and 3 from J, leaving 10 bases between them. Germline-derived CDR1 and CDR2 are LNHDA and SQIVND (reference sequence). Here the CDR3 reads CASSLTGANEKLFF. The DNA of the CDR3 is TGTGCCAGTAGTTTGACGGGGGCTAATGAAAAACTGTTTTTT.

This chain joins TRBV7-3 and TRBJ2-5, with 7 bases identical to TRBD1. The V gene's germline CDR1 is SGHTA and CDR2 FQGTGA. Trimming took 0 bases from V and 5 from J; bases not matched to a gene: 3. The CDR3 is 14 amino acids. CDR3 DNA sequence: TGTGCCAGCAGCTTAACAGGGGGCCACGAGACCCAGTACTTC. This encodes CASSLTGGHETQYF.

This clone was detected only a few times. V usage is TRBV7-9 and J usage is TRBJ1-2, with 8 bases aligning to TRBD1. The V gene end was trimmed by 5 bases and the J gene end by 13 bases; junction bases not matched to a gene: 6. Germline CDR1 is SEHNR and CDR2 is FQNEAQ (reference sequence). The CDR3 loop spans 11 amino acids. The CDR3 DNA follows: TGTGCCAGCAGCCCGGACAGGGTCGGCACCTTC. It codes for CASSPDRVGTF.

This clone has just one count. J is TRBJ2-7 and V is TRBV19; 7 bases agree with TRBD2. The CDR3 spans 16 residues. V lost 2 bases and J lost 0; bases outside the gene matches: 7. Looked up from germline, CDR1 is LNHDA and CDR2 is SQIVND (reference sequence). CDR3 protein: CASSISSSGSSYEQYF. CDR3 sequence (DNA): TGTGCCAGTAGTATATCGTCTAGCGGTAGCTCCTACGAGCAGTACTTC.

The V and J genes are TRBV2 and TRBJ2-3; no clear D. The germline V gene has CDR1 SNHLY and CDR2 FYNNEI. Trimming took 11 bases from V and 2 from J, leaving 11 bases between them. The CDR3 runs to 12 residues. Here the CDR3 reads CAWAAYTDTQYF. CDR3 bases: TGTGCCTGGGCCGCATACACAGATACGCAGTATTTT.

The chain recombines TRBV6-1 with TRBJ1-5; no clear D. The CDR3 loop spans 13 amino acids. Germline values: CDR1 MNHNS, CDR2 SASEGT. The CDR3: CAEAGSNNQPQHF. The CDR3 DNA reads TGTGCAGAGGCGGGTAGTAATAATCAGCCCCAGCATTTT.

The genes are TRBV7-8 and TRBJ1-2, with 7 bases lining up with TRBD1. This CDR3 comprises 16 residues. V lost 5 bases and J lost 2; bases outside the gene matches: 11. Germline values: CDR1 SGHVS, CDR2 FQNEAQ. The chain's CDR3 is CASSAALDRVNYGYTF. The CDR3 DNA reads TGTGCCAGCAGCGCAGCATTAGACAGGGTAAACTATGGCTACACCTTC.

The chain has TRBV19 and TRBJ2-1; D is unclear. Germline CDR1 and CDR2: LNHDA and SQIVND (reference sequence). V was pared by 1 base and J by 3 bases, with 10 bases between. The CDR3 runs 15 residues. CDR3 in DNA: TGTGCCAGTAGTATAGGACTTACCCTCTACAATGAGCAGTTCTTC. Its translation is CASSIGLTLYNEQFF.

The rearrangement links TRBV6-5 to TRBJ2-7, with 7 bases lining up with TRBD2. The V segment lost 6 bases and the J segment 0 bases; nucleotides outside the gene matches: 5. The CDR3 is 14 residues long. Germline loops: CDR1 MNHEY, CDR2 SVGAGI. CDR3 loop: CASSLGGGSYEQYF. The DNA for the CDR3 is TGTGCCAGCAGCCTGGGGGGGGGCTCCTACGAGCAGTACTTC.